This T cell receptor beta chain was profiled in a study of cytomegalovirus exposure and HLA in healthy donors. This clone was counted once. Its antigen is unknown. This PCR relied on a set of 60 Vbeta primers and 13 Jbeta primers. The protocol was immunoSEQ multiplex PCR, while the TCRdb copy is restricted to in-frame clones and leaves out a portion. Among 100,000 to 150,000 clones, about 74% were seen once, and the ten largest hold roughly 7.2%. Overall study findings and caveats: Among the most significant clusters, several appeared linked to common viral pathogens in a later analysis.

The sequence derives from a male donor in good health and CMV-seronegative. The sequenced sample was PBMCs.

DNA of the CDR3: TGTGCCAGCAGTAAATCCGGACAGGGTTTAGATTCACCCCTCCACTTT. Protein sequence: CASSKSGQGLDSPLHF. This sequence joins TRBV27 and TRBJ1-6; TRBD1 matches at 8 bases. The CDR3 covers 16 residues. Germline-derived CDR1 and CDR2 are MNHEY and SMNVEV (reference sequence). Trimming removed 5 bases from V and 8 bases from J; junction bases left unmatched: 11.